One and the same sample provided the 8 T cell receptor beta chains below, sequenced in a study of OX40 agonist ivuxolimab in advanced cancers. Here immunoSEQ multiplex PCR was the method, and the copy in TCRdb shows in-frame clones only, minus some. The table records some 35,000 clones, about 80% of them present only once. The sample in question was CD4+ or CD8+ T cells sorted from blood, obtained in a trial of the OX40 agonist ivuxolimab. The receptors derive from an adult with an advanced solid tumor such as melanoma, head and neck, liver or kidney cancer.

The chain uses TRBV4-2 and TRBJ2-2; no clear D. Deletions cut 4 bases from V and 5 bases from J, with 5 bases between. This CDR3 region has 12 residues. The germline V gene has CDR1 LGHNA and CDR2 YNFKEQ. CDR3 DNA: TGTGCCAGCAGCCTGGGTACCGGGGAGCTGTTTTTT. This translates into CASSLGTGELFF.

CDR3 nucleotide sequence: TGTGCCAGCAGCACCCGGGACGAATTAGCTAGCACAGATACGCAGTATTTT. The encoded protein is CASSTRDELASTDTQYF. This chain links TRBV7-3 with TRBJ2-3, with D perhaps given as TRBD1 or TRBD2 (5 bases each). This CDR3 has 17 residues. Trimming cost V 5 bases and J 0 bases, with 18 bases left between them. CDR1 is SGHTA, CDR2 FQGTGA, per germline.

The DNA for the CDR3 is TGTGCCAGCAGTCCACAGGGCGGTGCGAATGGCTACACCTTC. It yields the protein CASSPQGGANGYTF. V and J are TRBV6-5 and TRBJ1-2, with D possibly TRBD1 on 6 matching bases. V gave up 5 bases and J gave up 6 bases, with 16 bases separating them. The CDR3 contains 14 residues. Germline CDR1 MNHEY, CDR2 SVGAGI.

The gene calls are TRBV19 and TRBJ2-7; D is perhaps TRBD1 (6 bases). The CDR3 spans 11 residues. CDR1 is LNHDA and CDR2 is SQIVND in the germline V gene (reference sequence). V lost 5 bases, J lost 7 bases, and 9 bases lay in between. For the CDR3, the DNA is TGTGCCAGTAGTCCAGGGGTAGAGCAGTACTTC. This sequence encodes CASSPGVEQYF. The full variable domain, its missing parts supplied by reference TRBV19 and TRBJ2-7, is DGGITQSPKYLFRKEGQNVTLSCEQNLNHDAMYWYRQDPGQGLRLIYYSQIVNDFQKGDIAEGYSVSREKKESFPLTVTSAQKNPTAFYLCASSPGVEQYFGPGTRLTVT.

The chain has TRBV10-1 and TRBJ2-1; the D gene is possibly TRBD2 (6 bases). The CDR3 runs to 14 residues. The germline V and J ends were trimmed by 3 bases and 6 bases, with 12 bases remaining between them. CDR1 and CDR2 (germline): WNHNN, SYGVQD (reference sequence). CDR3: CASSDGTSFNEQFF. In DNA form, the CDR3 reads TGCGCCAGCAGTGACGGGACTTCGTTCAATGAGCAGTTCTTC.

The CDR3 DNA reads as TGTGCCAGCAGTTTACCAGTGAACACTGAAGCTTTCTTT. It codes for CASSLPVNTEAFF. The rearrangement uses TRBV28 and TRBJ1-1; no definite D call. Trimming took 2 bases from V and 0 from J, leaving 4 bases between them. The length of the CDR3 is 13 residues. Germline V CDR1 and CDR2: MDHEN, SYDVKM. The whole variable domain, remainder taken from reference TRBV28 and TRBJ1-1, is DVKVTQSSRYLVKRTGEKVFLECVQDMDHENMFWYRQDPGLGLRLIYFSYDVKMKEKGDIPEGYSVSREKKERFSLILESASTNQTSMYLCASSLPVNTEAFFGQGTRLTVV.

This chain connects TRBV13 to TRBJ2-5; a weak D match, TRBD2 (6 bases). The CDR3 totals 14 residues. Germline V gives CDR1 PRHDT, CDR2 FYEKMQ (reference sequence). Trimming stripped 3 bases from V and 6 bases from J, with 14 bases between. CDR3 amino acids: CASSFDGGRKTQYF. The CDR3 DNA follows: TGTGCCAGCAGCTTTGACGGGGGTAGGAAGACCCAGTACTTC.

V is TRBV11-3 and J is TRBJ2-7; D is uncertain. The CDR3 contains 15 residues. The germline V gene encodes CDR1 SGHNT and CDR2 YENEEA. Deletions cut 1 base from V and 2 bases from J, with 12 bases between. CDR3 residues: CASSLGFGRAYEQYF. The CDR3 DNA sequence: TGTGCCAGCAGCTTAGGGTTTGGCAGAGCCTACGAGCAGTACTTC.